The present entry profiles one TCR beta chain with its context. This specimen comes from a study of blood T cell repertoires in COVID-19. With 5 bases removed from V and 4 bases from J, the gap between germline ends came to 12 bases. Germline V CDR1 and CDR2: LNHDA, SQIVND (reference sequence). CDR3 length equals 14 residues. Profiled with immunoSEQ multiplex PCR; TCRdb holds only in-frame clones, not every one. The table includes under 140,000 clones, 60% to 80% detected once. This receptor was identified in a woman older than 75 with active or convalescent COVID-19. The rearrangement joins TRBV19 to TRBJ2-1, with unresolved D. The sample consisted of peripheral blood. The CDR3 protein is CASSVDRRYNEQFF. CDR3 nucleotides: TGTGCCAGTAGTGTCGACCGGAGATACAATGAGCAGTTCTTC.